This TCR beta chain appears in the sequencing data of a study of vaccination and CD4 T cells after COVID-19. Study summary: Vaccinees got either two BNT162b2 doses or two mRNA-1273 doses. At a median approximately 76 days (range 14 to 241) after dose two, post-vaccine samples were obtained. In the control cultures, a CEFX pool, an HIV-1 Nef pool, or no peptide was supplied.

Regarding treatment: approximately 11-day PBMC culture with coronavirus spike peptide pools or control peptides (ViraFEST assay). Cultured CD4+ T cell DNA underwent sequencing with the Oncomine TCR Beta short-read assay. TCRdb independently ran MiXCR on the PCR reads; one entry per CDR3 protein. The sample records around 15,000 distinct CDR3 sequences, about 43% being singletons. Turning to this clonotype: What it binds is not known.

CDR1 and CDR2 from the germline V gene are MDHEN and SYDVKM. V shed 1 base and J shed 2 bases, with 18 bases lying between them. There are 18 residues in the CDR3. The chain uses TRBV28 and TRBJ1-3; D possibly corresponds to TRBD1 (5 bases). This specimen consisted of CD4+ T cells from blood, cultured in vitro, obtained after SARS-CoV-2 vaccination. This clonotype originated in a human donor who had recovered from COVID-19. In nucleotides, the CDR3 is TGTGCCAGCAGTTTATTAGGAGTCTGGGGGAAGGCTGGAAACACCATATATTTT. This gives the protein CASSLLGVWGKAGNTIYF. Using reference TRBV28 and TRBJ1-3 for the parts outside the CDR3, the full variable domain is DVKVTQSSRYLVKRTGEKVFLECVQDMDHENMFWYRQDPGLGLRLIYFSYDVKMKEKGDIPEGYSVSREKKERFSLILESASTNQTSMYLCASSLLGVWGKAGNTIYFGEGSWLTVV.